The 31 T cell receptor beta chains below were found in one sample sequenced in a study of blood T cell repertoires in COVID-19. Sequencing used immunoSEQ multiplex PCR; TCRdb keeps in-frame clones, though not all of them. The sample records about 170,000 clones, around nine tenths being singletons. Sequencing was carried out using peripheral blood. The origin of the receptors is a man between 50 and 59 years old with acute or convalescent COVID-19.

This clone turned up a few times. The genes are TRBV6-7 and TRBJ2-2, with 10 bases lining up with TRBD1. TRBV6-7 is classed as an ORF, of uncertain function. There are 14 residues in the CDR3. Trimming removed 4 bases from V and 6 bases from J; junction bases left unmatched: 2. The CDR3 region has the DNA TGTGCCAGCAGTTGGACAGGGGGGCCCGGGGAGCTGTTTTTT. Translation gives CASSWTGGPGELFF.

CDR3 loop: CASRLSGFGYTF. The CDR3 region has the DNA TGTGCCAGCAGACTGTCAGGGTTTGGCTACACCTTC. V usage is TRBV28 and J usage is TRBJ1-2, with D possibly being TRBD1 (5 bases). Germline CDR1 and CDR2: MDHEN and SYDVKM. The CDR3 contains 12 residues. The V gene lost 6 bases and the J gene lost 7 bases, with 12 bases spanning the gap.

This rearrangement joins TRBV3-1 (or the pseudogene TRBV3-2) to TRBJ1-3, with D maybe TRBD1 (5 bases). Deletions cut 4 bases from V and 0 bases from J, with 16 bases between. The germline CDR1 and CDR2 sequences are LGHDT and YNNKEL (reference sequence). The CDR3 consists of 17 residues. DNA of the CDR3: TGTGCCAGCAGCCTTCGGACATCAAGTTCCTCTGGAAACACCATATATTTT. Translating gives CASSLRTSSSSGNTIYF.

CDR3 in amino acids: CASSLSTRETQYF. CDR3 bases: TGTGCCAGCAGCTTAAGTACCCGGGAGACCCAGTACTTC. The chain joins TRBV7-3 to TRBJ2-5; unclear D gene. The V gene's germline CDR1 is SGHTA and CDR2 FQGTGA. V was shortened by 1 base and J by 5 bases, with 8 bases between the two germline ends. There are 13 residues in the CDR3. The full variable domain, in which reference TRBV7-3 and TRBJ2-5 provide the parts outside the CDR3, is GAGVSQTPSNKVTEKGKYVELRCDPISGHTALYWYRQSLGQGPEFLIYFQGTGAADDSGLPNDRFFAVRPEGSVSTLKIQRTERGDSAVYLCASSLSTRETQYFGPGTRLLVL.

The V call is TRBV5-1, the J call TRBJ1-5; TRBD1 might be the D (6 bases). V lost 4 bases and J lost 3, with 14 bases in between. The CDR3 runs to 15 residues. Looked up from germline, CDR1 is SGHRS and CDR2 is YFSETQ. The CDR3 nucleotides read TGCGCCAGCAGCCCGTCTGGGGGACACAATCAGCCCCAGCATTTT. It is translated as CASSPSGGHNQPQHF.

V usage is TRBV3-1 (or the pseudogene TRBV3-2) and J usage is TRBJ2-1, with D maybe TRBD1 (6 bases). The germline V gene has CDR1 LGHDT and CDR2 YNNKEL (reference sequence). Trimming stripped 2 bases from V and 1 base from J, with 6 bases between. The CDR3 is 14 amino acids. The CDR3 spells CASSQQGSYNEQFF. CDR3 sequence (DNA): TGTGCCAGCAGCCAACAGGGGTCCTACAATGAGCAGTTCTTC.

V usage is TRBV6-5 and J usage is TRBJ2-7, with D uncertain. This CDR3 comprises 14 residues. V lost 1 base and J lost 0, with 7 bases in between. Germline CDR1 reads MNHEY; CDR2 reads SVGAGI. The CDR3 loop reads CASSYYGGSYEQYF. Here the CDR3 DNA reads TGTGCCAGCAGTTACTATGGCGGCTCCTACGAGCAGTACTTC.

V usage is TRBV9 and J usage is TRBJ2-2, with unresolved D. CDR1 and CDR2 (germline): SGDLS, YYNGEE. The CDR3 loop spans 15 amino acids. V gave up 0 bases and J gave up 0 bases, with 6 bases separating them. The CDR3 sequence is CASSVDSSNTGELFF. The DNA of the CDR3 is TGTGCCAGCAGCGTAGACAGTTCGAACACCGGGGAGCTGTTTTTT.

The genes are TRBV7-6 and TRBJ1-4; 10 bases agree with TRBD1. This CDR3 is 15 amino acids long. Germline-derived CDR1 and CDR2 are SGHVS and FNYEAQ. With V trimmed by 5 bases and J by 6 bases, 6 bases remained unmatched. The CDR3 sequence is CASSARQGADEKLFF. The CDR3 region has the DNA TGTGCCAGCAGCGCAAGACAGGGGGCCGATGAAAAACTGTTTTTT.

Here the CDR3 reads CASSPRDGSRTQYF. CDR3 bases: TGTGCCAGCAGCCCCAGGGACGGGAGCCGGACCCAGTACTTC. The chain couples TRBV11-2 to TRBJ2-5; the D gene is possibly TRBD2 (6 bases). Germline values: CDR1 SGHAT, CDR2 FQNNGV. This CDR3 contains 14 residues. Trimming left V 5 bases short and J 7 bases short, with 17 bases between.

The V call is TRBV28, the J call TRBJ2-5; 11 bases match TRBD2. CDR1 and CDR2 from the germline V gene are MDHEN and SYDVKM. The CDR3 loop spans 15 amino acids. V was pared by 8 bases and J by 9 bases, with 14 bases of the junction left unmatched. The CDR3: CASRGYGTSGLSQYF. The CDR3 DNA follows: TGTGCCAGCCGCGGGTACGGGACTAGCGGCTTGTCCCAGTACTTC. Together with reference TRBV28 and TRBJ2-5, the CDR3 gives the full variable domain: DVKVTQSSRYLVKRTGEKVFLECVQDMDHENMFWYRQDPGLGLRLIYFSYDVKMKEKGDIPEGYSVSREKKERFSLILESASTNQTSMYLCASRGYGTSGLSQYFGPGTRLLVL.

The chain couples TRBV19 to TRBJ2-6, with D possibly being TRBD1 (7 bases). This CDR3 spans 17 amino acids. Deletions cut 3 bases from V and 1 base from J, with 13 bases between. Germline-derived CDR1 and CDR2 are LNHDA and SQIVND (reference sequence). The CDR3 sequence: CASSIVRGESGANVLTF. The CDR3 region has the DNA TGTGCCAGTAGTATTGTCAGGGGGGAGTCTGGGGCCAACGTCCTGACTTTC.

This clone was seen a few times. This chain uses TRBV3-1 (or the pseudogene TRBV3-2) with TRBJ1-5; a possible D gene is TRBD1 (5 bases). V was shortened by 3 bases and J by 7 bases, with 10 bases between the two germline ends. The CDR3 length is 13 residues. The V gene's germline CDR1 is LGHDT and CDR2 YNNKEL (reference sequence). The chain's CDR3 is CASSQGGEQPQHF. The CDR3, as DNA: TGTGCCAGCAGCCAGGGGGGTGAACAGCCCCAGCATTTT.

This clone came up a few times. The V gene is TRBV29-1, the J gene TRBJ2-2; TRBD2 agrees at 8 bases. Germline V gene lookup returns CDR1 SQVTM and CDR2 ANQGSEA. This CDR3 spans 15 amino acids. V lost 7 bases and J lost 5; bases outside the gene matches: 12. The CDR3 DNA sequence: TGCAGCGCGTTCCTGAGCGGGAGTCCAACCGGGGAGCTGTTTTTT. It yields the protein CSAFLSGSPTGELFF.

This chain connects TRBV6-5 to TRBJ1-1; no reliable D call. The CDR3 length is 15 residues. Trimming removed 5 bases from V and 3 bases from J, with 16 bases in between. In germline, CDR1 is MNHEY, CDR2 SVGAGI. The CDR3 spells CASSIRRRSDTEAFF. CDR3 nucleotides: TGTGCCAGCAGTATCCGGAGACGGAGCGACACTGAAGCTTTCTTT.

The chain links TRBV3-1 (or the pseudogene TRBV3-2) to TRBJ1-2, with TRBD1 identical over 8 bases. The CDR3 totals 14 residues. Germline V gives CDR1 LGHDT, CDR2 YNNKEL (reference sequence). The V segment lost 6 bases and the J segment 2 bases; nucleotides outside the gene matches: 5. The CDR3 DNA reads as TGTGCCAGCAGTGGCAGGGGGCTAAACTATGGCTACACCTTC. This codes for CASSGRGLNYGYTF.

The rearrangement joins TRBV19 to TRBJ2-1, with TRBD2 identical over 11 bases. The CDR3 spans 13 residues. J gave up 10 bases and V 2 bases, and 1 base lay outside the gene matches. Germline lookup yields CDR1 LNHDA and CDR2 SQIVND (reference sequence). The CDR3 sequence: CASSILAGGEQFF. The CDR3 coding sequence is TGTGCCAGTAGTATATTAGCGGGAGGGGAGCAGTTCTTC.

CDR3: CASSVRADGRSPLHF. The CDR3 DNA sequence: TGTGCCAGCAGCGTGCGGGCCGACGGACGTTCACCCCTCCACTTT. The chain joins TRBV7-2 to TRBJ1-6, with D hard to call. From germline, CDR1 is SGHTA and CDR2 FQGNSA. This CDR3 has 15 amino acids. V shed 5 bases and J shed 9 bases, with 17 bases lying between them.

In this sample, this clone turned up once. The chain has TRBV11-2 and TRBJ2-1; TRBD2 aligns across 8 bases. The CDR3 extends over 15 amino acids. After removal of 7 bases from V and 0 bases from J, the junction contained 5 bases not matched to a gene. CDR1 and CDR2 (germline): SGHAT, FQNNGV. This CDR3 reads CASTTGGSSYNEQFF. In nucleotides, the CDR3 is TGTGCCAGCACCACGGGGGGGAGCTCCTACAATGAGCAGTTCTTC.

The gene calls are TRBV25-1 and TRBJ1-5; a possible D gene is TRBD1 (6 bases). CDR1 is MGHDK and CDR2 is SYGVNS in the germline V gene. V was shortened by 5 bases and J by 7 bases, with 15 bases between the two germline ends. The CDR3 has 14 amino acids. This CDR3 reads CASSPPGGWQPQHF. CDR3 coding DNA: TGTGCCAGCAGTCCACCGGGGGGCTGGCAGCCCCAGCATTTT.

The chain links TRBV7-9 to TRBJ2-1; 10 bases match TRBD2. CDR1 SEHNR and CDR2 FQNEAQ come from the germline V gene (reference sequence). CDR3 size: 15 residues. Losses at the gene ends were 5 bases for V and 6 bases for J; bases not matched to a gene: 7. The chain's CDR3 is CASSAPGLASNEQFF. CDR3 coding DNA: TGTGCCAGCAGCGCGCCGGGACTAGCGTCCAATGAGCAGTTCTTC.

The rearrangement joins TRBV5-6 to TRBJ2-3, with 9 bases fitting TRBD1. V lost 6 bases to trimming and J lost 4 bases; unmatched junction nucleotides: 9. CDR3 length: 15 residues. The germline V gene encodes CDR1 SGHDT and CDR2 YYEEEE. The CDR3 loop reads CASKDRGYLPDTQYF. Here the CDR3 DNA reads TGTGCCAGCAAGGACAGGGGATATCTTCCAGATACGCAGTATTTT.

The chain couples TRBV5-1 to TRBJ1-6; D gene unclear. Per the germline V gene, CDR1 is SGHRS and CDR2 is YFSETQ. V lost 4 bases, J lost 7 bases, and 9 bases lay in between. This CDR3 is built from 13 residues. The CDR3 sequence: CASSVDGNSPLHF. In DNA form, the CDR3 reads TGCGCCAGCAGCGTGGACGGGAATTCACCCCTCCACTTT. The full variable domain, in which reference TRBV5-1 and TRBJ1-6 provide the parts outside the CDR3, is KAGVTQTPRYLIKTRGQQVTLSCSPISGHRSVSWYQQTPGQGLQFLFEYFSETQRNKGNFPGRFSGRQFSNSRSEMNVSTLELGDSALYLCASSVDGNSPLHFGNGTRLTVT.

The V call is TRBV2, the J call TRBJ1-2; no clear D gene. CDR3 size: 13 residues. The V end was cut by 6 bases, the J end by 4 bases, with 12 bases between. Germline V gene lookup returns CDR1 SNHLY and CDR2 FYNNEI. CDR3 in DNA: TGTGCCAGCAGCGTGACTGGCAGCTATGGCTACACCTTC. This codes for CASSVTGSYGYTF.

V and J are TRBV6-5 and TRBJ2-7; tentative D call: TRBD2 (7 bases). Trimming shortened V by 0 bases and J by 2 bases, and 11 bases separated the two germline ends. The germline V gene encodes CDR1 MNHEY and CDR2 SVGAGI. The CDR3 covers 15 residues. The CDR3, as DNA: TGTGCCAGCAGTTACTCGAAGGGGGGGCCCTACGAGCAGTACTTC. Its protein product is CASSYSKGGPYEQYF.

In its sample, this clone was seen once. The chain couples TRBV2 to TRBJ1-6; D perhaps matches TRBD1 (6 bases). CDR1 SNHLY and CDR2 FYNNEI come from the germline V gene. The CDR3 runs 14 residues. V gave up 2 bases and J gave up 8 bases, with 10 bases separating them. The CDR3 spells CASSELTGYSPLHF. CDR3 nucleotides: TGTGCCAGCAGTGAACTAACAGGGTATTCACCCCTCCACTTT.

This chain joins TRBV27 and TRBJ1-2, with 10 bases fitting TRBD1. Germline CDR1 and CDR2: MNHEY and SMNVEV (reference sequence). The CDR3 loop spans 13 amino acids. The J segment lost 6 bases and the V segment lost 7 bases, leaving 5 bases of the junction unmatched. The CDR3 nucleotides are TGTGCCAGCACCAGGACAGGGGGTAATGGCTACACCTTC. Its protein product is CASTRTGGNGYTF.

The chain couples TRBV2 to TRBJ2-5; possibly TRBD1 for D (6 bases). Trimming took off 6 bases at V and 1 base at J, with 15 bases between the two ends. The germline V gene encodes CDR1 SNHLY and CDR2 FYNNEI. The CDR3 spans 15 residues. The DNA for the CDR3 is TGTGCCAGCAGCACCGGGACATCAAGCCAAGAGACCCAGTACTTC. Residues: CASSTGTSSQETQYF.

The rearrangement uses TRBV25-1 and TRBJ2-1; the D is unclear. The V gene's germline CDR1 is MGHDK and CDR2 SYGVNS. The length of the CDR3 is 14 residues. The ends were cut back, 5 bases at V and 3 bases at J, with 11 bases in the middle. The CDR3 DNA reads as TGTGCCAGCAGTCGTGGGCTTGACTACAATGAGCAGTTCTTC. It encodes CASSRGLDYNEQFF.

The CDR3 here is CASSSDWETPLHF. CDR3 coding DNA: TGTGCCAGCAGCTCCGACTGGGAGACACCCCTCCACTTT. This sequence joins TRBV5-5 and TRBJ1-6; D gene uncertain. The CDR3 length is 13 residues. V lost 3 bases and J lost 11, with 12 bases in between. Germline loops: CDR1 SGHKS, CDR2 YYEKEE (reference sequence).

The J gene is TRBJ1-1, the V gene TRBV29-1; TRBD1 is a possible D gene (5 bases). Per the germline V gene, CDR1 is SQVTM and CDR2 is ANQGSEA. The V and J ends lost 7 bases and 7 bases respectively, with 13 bases between them. The CDR3 contains 11 residues. The CDR3 loop reads CSGAQGYEAFF. CDR3 DNA sequence: TGCAGCGGAGCTCAGGGATATGAAGCTTTCTTT.